Each of the 21 T cell receptor beta chains below was sequenced from the same sample in a study of blood T cell repertoires in COVID-19. This table comes from immunoSEQ multiplex PCR, and its TCRdb copy is limited to in-frame clones, with some not included. The data show tens of thousands of clones, approximately 80% seen once. Sequenced input: peripheral blood. The receptors originated from a man between 65 and 85 years old with acute or convalescent COVID-19.

The V and J genes are TRBV11-2 and TRBJ1-2; 8 bases are shared with TRBD1. The germline V gene has CDR1 SGHAT and CDR2 FQNNGV. The V gene end was trimmed by 5 bases and the J gene end by 7 bases; junction bases not matched to a gene: 3. This CDR3 is built from 12 residues. CDR3 sequence (DNA): TGTGCCAGCAGCCAGACAGGGGCTGGCTACACCTTC. It translates to CASSQTGAGYTF.

The chain recombines TRBV5-1 with TRBJ1-2; weak D call: TRBD1 (5 bases). CDR3 length: 14 residues. Trimming took 5 bases from V and 7 from J, leaving 18 bases between them. Germline V lookup: CDR1 SGHRS, CDR2 YFSETQ. CDR3 in amino acids: CASRSDSPRSGYTF. The CDR3 DNA reads TGCGCCAGCAGATCTGACAGCCCCAGGAGTGGCTACACCTTC. The variable domain in full, with the rest retrieved from reference TRBV5-1 and TRBJ1-2, is KAGVTQTPRYLIKTRGQQVTLSCSPISGHRSVSWYQQTPGQGLQFLFEYFSETQRNKGNFPGRFSGRQFSNSRSEMNVSTLELGDSALYLCASRSDSPRSGYTFGSGTRLTVV.

This clone was observed a single time. This chain connects TRBV19 to TRBJ2-2, with TRBD1 matching over 9 bases. Germline V gene data show CDR1 as LNHDA and CDR2 as SQIVND (reference sequence). This CDR3 is built from 17 residues. V was pared by 5 bases and J by 0 bases, with 7 bases of the junction left unmatched. CDR3 loop: CASSSRRTGANTGELFF. Here the CDR3 DNA reads TGTGCCAGTAGTTCAAGAAGGACAGGGGCGAACACCGGGGAGCTGTTTTTT.

The V call is TRBV28, the J call TRBJ1-6, with 11 bases fitting TRBD1. Trimming at V came to 5 bases and at J to 10 bases, leaving 4 bases not matched to a gene. Germline values: CDR1 MDHEN, CDR2 SYDVKM. The CDR3 is 14 amino acids. The CDR3: CASSPGQGGSPLHF. CDR3 in DNA: TGTGCCAGCAGTCCGGGACAGGGGGGATCACCCCTCCACTTT.

The chain links TRBV12-3 or TRBV12-4 to TRBJ2-1; D is undetermined. The CDR3 consists of 13 residues. With 3 bases removed from V and 10 bases from J, the gap between germline ends came to 13 bases. In nucleotides, the CDR3 is TGTGCCAGCAGTTTGTTGACTTCTCGGGAGCAGTTCTTC. Translation: CASSLLTSREQFF.

The genes are TRBV7-9 and TRBJ2-7, with a tentative D call TRBD2 (5 bases). The CDR3 has 11 amino acids. Germline-derived CDR1 and CDR2 are SEHNR and FQNEAQ (reference sequence). V was clipped by 1 base and J by 9 bases, with 7 bases between them. CDR3 protein: CASSLGTWQYF. The CDR3 bases are TGTGCCAGCAGCTTAGGGACTTGGCAGTACTTC.

This clone has just a few counts. This chain uses TRBV29-1 with TRBJ1-5; no clear D gene. Deletions cut 7 bases from V and 5 bases from J, with 15 bases between. The CDR3 extends over 13 amino acids. Germline lookup yields CDR1 SQVTM and CDR2 ANQGSEA. The CDR3 loop is CSATVGSDQPQHF. The CDR3 DNA follows: TGCAGCGCTACGGTAGGGAGCGATCAGCCCCAGCATTTT.

CDR3 sequence: CASSPRGGGDYGYTF. CDR3 in DNA: TGTGCCAGCAGCCCCCGGGGGGGAGGTGACTATGGCTACACCTTC. This chain joins TRBV9 and TRBJ1-2, with D maybe TRBD1 (5 bases). This CDR3 has 15 residues. Looked up from germline, CDR1 is SGDLS and CDR2 is YYNGEE. Between the trimmed V and J ends, which lost 4 bases and 3 bases, there was a span of 16 bases. The whole variable domain, remainder taken from reference TRBV9 and TRBJ1-2, is DSGVTQTPKHLITATGQRVTLRCSPRSGDLSVYWYQQSLDQGLQFLIQYYNGEERAKGNILERFSAQQFPDLHSELNLSSLELGDSALYFCASSPRGGGDYGYTFGSGTRLTVV.

The V and J genes are TRBV27 and TRBJ2-7, with 7 bases that match TRBD1. The CDR3 totals 15 residues. Per germline, CDR1 MNHEY and CDR2 SMNVEV (reference sequence). After removal of 0 bases from V and 2 bases from J, the junction contained 4 bases not matched to a gene. CDR3 in amino acids: CASSLSGDSPYEQYF. The CDR3 DNA sequence: TGTGCCAGCAGTTTATCGGGGGACAGCCCCTACGAGCAGTACTTC.

The chain couples TRBV28 to TRBJ1-3; 9 nucleotides line up with TRBD1. Germline assignment: CDR1 MDHEN and CDR2 SYDVKM. V was clipped by 6 bases and J by 4 bases; unmatched bases: 4. CDR3 length: 14 amino acids. CDR3 sequence reads: CASRLQGAGNTIYF. The CDR3 bases are TGTGCCAGCAGGCTACAGGGGGCCGGAAACACCATATATTTT.

This chain joins TRBV7-8 and TRBJ1-1; TRBD1 matches at 8 bases. The CDR3 contains 17 residues. The ends lost 5 bases at V and 2 bases at J; junction bases unmatched: 13. Germline CDR1 and CDR2: SGHVS and FQNEAQ. CDR3 bases: TGTGCCAGCAGCCCCGAAAGAAAAGGACAGGGAAACACTGAAGCTTTCTTT. It codes for CASSPERKGQGNTEAFF.

The chain uses TRBV7-8 and TRBJ1-4; TRBD1 matches at 10 bases. Trimming cost V 1 base and J 7 bases; bases outside gene matches: 6. The CDR3 is made up of 16 amino acids. Germline lookup yields CDR1 SGHVS and CDR2 FQNEAQ. The CDR3 bases are TGTGCCAGCAGCTTAGAGCCGACAGGGGGCTTTGAAAAACTGTTTTTT. This codes for CASSLEPTGGFEKLFF.

This clone was picked up a small number of times. The chain has TRBV11-2 and TRBJ2-3; 10 bases agree with TRBD2. J was trimmed by 4 bases and V by 1 base; bases with no gene match: 11. The germline CDR1 and CDR2 sequences are SGHAT and FQNNGV. This CDR3 contains 18 residues. The CDR3 bases are TGTGCCAGCAGCTTAGTCGTTGCCAGCGGGGGGGCCTCAGATACGCAGTATTTT. Translating gives CASSLVVASGGASDTQYF.

This clone was counted only a few times. This chain uses TRBV1 with TRBJ1-1; the listed D gene, TRBD1, was not tested against the DNA. TRBV1 counts as a pseudogene. This CDR3 contains 17 residues. CDR3 protein: CTSSQERQDPGNTEAFF. In DNA form, the CDR3 reads TGCACCAGCAGCCAAGAAAGGCAGGATCCAGGGAACACTGAAGCTTTCTTT.

In DNA, the CDR3 is TGTGCCAGCAGCCATCGCGGACAGGCCCTGAACACTGAAGCTTTCTTT. Its protein is CASSHRGQALNTEAFF. The chain carries TRBV3-1 (or the pseudogene TRBV3-2) and TRBJ1-1; 7 nucleotides match TRBD1. The germline V gene has CDR1 LGHDT and CDR2 YNNKEL (reference sequence). The CDR3 has 16 amino acids. The V and J ends lost 3 bases and 0 bases, in that order; junction bases with no gene match: 7.

The count of this clone is one. The chain couples TRBV11-3 to TRBJ2-7; the match to TRBD1 covers 8 bases. This CDR3 region has 15 residues. The germline CDR1 and CDR2 sequences are SGHNT and YENEEA. J gave up 3 bases and V 5 bases, and 9 bases lay outside the gene matches. The CDR3 spells CASSHRGKGIYEQYF. For the CDR3, the DNA is TGTGCCAGCAGCCACAGGGGGAAGGGCATCTACGAGCAGTACTTC. Using reference TRBV11-3 and TRBJ2-7 for the parts outside the CDR3, the full variable domain is EAGVVQSPRYKIIEKKQPVAFWCNPISGHNTLYWYLQNLGQGPELLIRYENEEAVDDSQLPKDRFSAERLKGVDSTLKIQPAELGDSAVYLCASSHRGKGIYEQYFGPGTRLTVT.

CDR3 sequence reads: CASSPQRGQGGELFF. Here the CDR3 DNA reads TGTGCCAGCAGCCCTCAAAGAGGACAGGGAGGGGAGCTGTTTTTT. The chain has TRBV7-2 and TRBJ2-2, with TRBD1 matching 8 bases. V was clipped by 5 bases and J by 8 bases; unmatched bases: 10. Germline V gene data show CDR1 as SGHTA and CDR2 as FQGNSA. This CDR3 spans 15 amino acids.

The V call is TRBV11-2, the J call TRBJ1-2, with D perhaps matching TRBD1 (6 bases). The ends were cut back, 1 base at V and 8 bases at J, with 11 bases in the middle. This CDR3 is 13 amino acids long. Germline loops: CDR1 SGHAT, CDR2 FQNNGV. The CDR3 DNA reads TGTGCCAGCAGCTTAGTAAGGACAGACGGCTACACCTTC. It is translated as CASSLVRTDGYTF. Complete variable domain (other parts from reference TRBV11-2 and TRBJ1-2): EAGVAQSPRYKIIEKRQSVAFWCNPISGHATLYWYQQILGQGPKLLIQFQNNGVVDDSQLPKDRFSAERLKGVDSTLKIQPAKLEDSAVYLCASSLVRTDGYTFGSGTRLTVV.

The genes are TRBV27 and TRBJ2-7; TRBD1 aligns across 7 bases. Per the germline V gene, CDR1 is MNHEY and CDR2 is SMNVEV (reference sequence). The CDR3 totals 15 residues. Germline trimming cut 9 bases from V and 6 bases from J; bases unmatched to any gene: 17. The CDR3 DNA follows: TGTGCCAGTTCCGCCACTACAGGGGTAAGGAGCGAGCAGTACTTC. As protein: CASSATTGVRSEQYF.

The rearrangement uses TRBV3-1 (or the pseudogene TRBV3-2) and TRBJ1-6; 8 bases are a match to TRBD1. The germline V gene encodes CDR1 LGHDT and CDR2 YNNKEL (reference sequence). V lost 4 bases to trimming and J lost 6 bases; unmatched junction nucleotides: 5. This CDR3 comprises 15 residues. CDR3 region: CASSPPTGGNSPLHF. The DNA for the CDR3 is TGTGCCAGCAGCCCCCCTACAGGGGGTAATTCACCCCTCCACTTT.

The chain employs TRBV19 and TRBJ1-4, with 7 bases matching TRBD1. This CDR3 comprises 15 residues. The germline CDR1 and CDR2 sequences are LNHDA and SQIVND (reference sequence). The ends lost 6 bases at V and 6 bases at J; junction bases unmatched: 10. The CDR3 DNA reads as TGTGCCAGTAGGAACACAGGGGACTTGGATGAAAAACTGTTTTTT. Amino acids: CASRNTGDLDEKLFF. Variable domain in full (rest from reference TRBV19 and TRBJ1-4): DGGITQSPKYLFRKEGQNVTLSCEQNLNHDAMYWYRQDPGQGLRLIYYSQIVNDFQKGDIAEGYSVSREKKESFPLTVTSAQKNPTAFYLCASRNTGDLDEKLFFGSGTQLSVL.